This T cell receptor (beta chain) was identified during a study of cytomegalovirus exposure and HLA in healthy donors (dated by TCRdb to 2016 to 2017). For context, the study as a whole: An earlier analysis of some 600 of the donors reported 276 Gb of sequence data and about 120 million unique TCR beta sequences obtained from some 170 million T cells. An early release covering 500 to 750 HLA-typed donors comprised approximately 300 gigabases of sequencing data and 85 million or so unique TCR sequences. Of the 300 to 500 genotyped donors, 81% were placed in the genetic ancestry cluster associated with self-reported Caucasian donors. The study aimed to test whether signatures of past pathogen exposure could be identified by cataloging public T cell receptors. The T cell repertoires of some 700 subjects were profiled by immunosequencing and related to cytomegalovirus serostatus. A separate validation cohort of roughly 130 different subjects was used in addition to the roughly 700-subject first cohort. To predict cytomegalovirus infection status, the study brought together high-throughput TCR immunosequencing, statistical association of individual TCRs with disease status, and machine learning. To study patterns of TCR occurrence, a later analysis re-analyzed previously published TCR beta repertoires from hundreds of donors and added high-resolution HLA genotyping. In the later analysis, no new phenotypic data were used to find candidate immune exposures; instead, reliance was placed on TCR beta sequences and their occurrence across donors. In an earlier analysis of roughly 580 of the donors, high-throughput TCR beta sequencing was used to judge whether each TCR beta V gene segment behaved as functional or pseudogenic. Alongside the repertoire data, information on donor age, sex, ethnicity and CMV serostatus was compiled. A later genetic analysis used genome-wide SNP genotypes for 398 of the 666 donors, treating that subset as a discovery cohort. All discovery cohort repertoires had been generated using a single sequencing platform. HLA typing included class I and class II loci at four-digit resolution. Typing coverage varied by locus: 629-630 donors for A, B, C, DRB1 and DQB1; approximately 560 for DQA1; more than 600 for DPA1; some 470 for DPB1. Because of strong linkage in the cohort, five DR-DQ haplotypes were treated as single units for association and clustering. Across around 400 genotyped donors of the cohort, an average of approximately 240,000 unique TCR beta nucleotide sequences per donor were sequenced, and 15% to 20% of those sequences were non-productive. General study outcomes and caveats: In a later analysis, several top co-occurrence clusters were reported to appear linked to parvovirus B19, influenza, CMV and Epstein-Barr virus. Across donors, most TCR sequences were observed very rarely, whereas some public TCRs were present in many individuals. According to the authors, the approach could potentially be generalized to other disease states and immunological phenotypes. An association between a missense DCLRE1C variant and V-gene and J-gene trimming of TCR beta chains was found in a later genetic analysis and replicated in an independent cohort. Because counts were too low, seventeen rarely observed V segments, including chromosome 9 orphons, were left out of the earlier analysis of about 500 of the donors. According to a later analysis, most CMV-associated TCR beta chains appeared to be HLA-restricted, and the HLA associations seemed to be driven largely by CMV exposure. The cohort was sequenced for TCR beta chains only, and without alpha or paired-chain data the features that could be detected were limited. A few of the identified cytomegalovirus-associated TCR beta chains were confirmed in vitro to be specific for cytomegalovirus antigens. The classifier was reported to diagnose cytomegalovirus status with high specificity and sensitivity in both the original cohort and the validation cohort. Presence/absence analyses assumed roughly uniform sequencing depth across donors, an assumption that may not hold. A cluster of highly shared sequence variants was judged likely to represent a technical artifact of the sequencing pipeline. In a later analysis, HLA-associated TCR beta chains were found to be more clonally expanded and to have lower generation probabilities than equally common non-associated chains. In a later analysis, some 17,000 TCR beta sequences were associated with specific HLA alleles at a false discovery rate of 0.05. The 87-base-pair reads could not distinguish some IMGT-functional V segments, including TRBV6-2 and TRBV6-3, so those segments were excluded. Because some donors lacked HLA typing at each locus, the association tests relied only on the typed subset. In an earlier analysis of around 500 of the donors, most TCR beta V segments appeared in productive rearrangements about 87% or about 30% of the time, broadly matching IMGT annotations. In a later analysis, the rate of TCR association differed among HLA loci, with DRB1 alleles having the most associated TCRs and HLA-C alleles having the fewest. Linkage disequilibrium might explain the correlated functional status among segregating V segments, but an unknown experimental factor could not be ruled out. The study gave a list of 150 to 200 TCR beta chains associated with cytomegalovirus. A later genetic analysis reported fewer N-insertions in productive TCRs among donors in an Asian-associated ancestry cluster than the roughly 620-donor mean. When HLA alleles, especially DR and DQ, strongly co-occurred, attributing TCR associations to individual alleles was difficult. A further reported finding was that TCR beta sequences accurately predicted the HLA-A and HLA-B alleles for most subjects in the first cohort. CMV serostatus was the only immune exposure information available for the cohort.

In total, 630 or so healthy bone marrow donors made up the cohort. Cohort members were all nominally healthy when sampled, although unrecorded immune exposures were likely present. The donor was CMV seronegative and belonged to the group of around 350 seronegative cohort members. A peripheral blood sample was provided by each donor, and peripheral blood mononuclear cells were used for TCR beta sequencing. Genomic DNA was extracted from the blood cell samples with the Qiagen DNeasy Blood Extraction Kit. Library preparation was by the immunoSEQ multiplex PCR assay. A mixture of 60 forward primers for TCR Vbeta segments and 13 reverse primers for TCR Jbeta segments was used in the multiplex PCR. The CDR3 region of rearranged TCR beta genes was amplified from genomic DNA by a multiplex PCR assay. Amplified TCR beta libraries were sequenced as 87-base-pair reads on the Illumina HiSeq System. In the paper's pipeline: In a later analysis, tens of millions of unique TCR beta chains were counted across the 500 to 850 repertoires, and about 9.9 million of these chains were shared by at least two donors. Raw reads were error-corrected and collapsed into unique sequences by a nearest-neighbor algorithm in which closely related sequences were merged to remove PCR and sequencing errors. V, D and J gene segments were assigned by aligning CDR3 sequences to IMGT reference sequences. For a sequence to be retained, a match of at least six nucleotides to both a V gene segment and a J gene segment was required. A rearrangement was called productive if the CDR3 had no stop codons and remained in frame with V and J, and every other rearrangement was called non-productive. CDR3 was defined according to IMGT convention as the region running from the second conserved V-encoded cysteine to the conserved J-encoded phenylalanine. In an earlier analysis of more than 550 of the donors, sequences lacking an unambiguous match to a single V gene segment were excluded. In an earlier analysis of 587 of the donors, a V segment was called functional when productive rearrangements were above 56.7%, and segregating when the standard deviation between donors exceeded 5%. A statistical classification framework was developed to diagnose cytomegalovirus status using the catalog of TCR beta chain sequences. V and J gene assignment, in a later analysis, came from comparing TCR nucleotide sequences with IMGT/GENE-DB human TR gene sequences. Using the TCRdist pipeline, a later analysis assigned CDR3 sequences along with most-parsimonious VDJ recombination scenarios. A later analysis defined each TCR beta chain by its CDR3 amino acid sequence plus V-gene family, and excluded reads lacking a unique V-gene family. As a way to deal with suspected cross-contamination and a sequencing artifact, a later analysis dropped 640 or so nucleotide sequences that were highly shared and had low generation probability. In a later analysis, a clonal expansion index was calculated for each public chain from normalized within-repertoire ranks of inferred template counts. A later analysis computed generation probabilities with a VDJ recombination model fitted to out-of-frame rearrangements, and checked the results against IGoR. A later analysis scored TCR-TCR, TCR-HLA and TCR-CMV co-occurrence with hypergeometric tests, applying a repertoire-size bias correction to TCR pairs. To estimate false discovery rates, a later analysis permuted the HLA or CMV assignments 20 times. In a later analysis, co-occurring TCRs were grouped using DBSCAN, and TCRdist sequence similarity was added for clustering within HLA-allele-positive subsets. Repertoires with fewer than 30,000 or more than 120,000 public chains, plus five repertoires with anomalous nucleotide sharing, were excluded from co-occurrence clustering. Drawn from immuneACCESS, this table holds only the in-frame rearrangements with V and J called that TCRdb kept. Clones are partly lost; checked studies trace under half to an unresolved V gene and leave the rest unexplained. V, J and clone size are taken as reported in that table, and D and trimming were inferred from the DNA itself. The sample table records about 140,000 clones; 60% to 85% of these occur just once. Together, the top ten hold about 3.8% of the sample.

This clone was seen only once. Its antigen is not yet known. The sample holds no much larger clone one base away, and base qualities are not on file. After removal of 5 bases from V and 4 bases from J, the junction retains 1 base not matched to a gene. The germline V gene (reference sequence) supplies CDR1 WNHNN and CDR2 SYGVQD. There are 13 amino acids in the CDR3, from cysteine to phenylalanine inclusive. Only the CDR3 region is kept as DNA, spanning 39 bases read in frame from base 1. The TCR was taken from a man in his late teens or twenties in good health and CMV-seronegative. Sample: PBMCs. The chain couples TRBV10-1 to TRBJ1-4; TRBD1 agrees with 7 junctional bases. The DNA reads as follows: TGCGCCAGCAGTTCAGGGGGTAATGAAAAACTGTTTTTT. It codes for CASSSGGNEKLFF.